The T cell receptor (beta chain) under discussion was sequenced for a study of shared clonotypes between healthy human individuals. Overall study findings and caveats: The study found lower generation probabilities in non-shared clonotypes than in those shared by all four donors. On the whole, naive subsets had larger estimated richness than memory subsets had. The study drew on few donors, limiting represented genetic and exposure-history diversity.

With regard to this clone: Its antigen is not known.

Naive CD8 populations comprised CD45RO-negative cells positively selected for CCR7, excluding terminally differentiated effector memory CD45RA+ cells. Germline-derived CDR1 and CDR2 are SEHNR and FQNEAQ (reference sequence). V lost 4 bases, J lost 8 bases, and 14 bases lay in between. The CDR3 extends over 13 amino acids. Original data processing: Junction-only immunoSEQ sequences carried no quality scores, so filtering differed. Profiled with immunoSEQ multiplex PCR; TCRdb holds only in-frame clones, not every one. Clonal size and the V and J genes are those of that table, whereas D and trimming came from the DNA. The sample lists around 2,000,000 clones, just over 90% occurring once.

The source is a man in his late teens or twenties in good health. Some clones in this sample may be carry-over from other donors' samples. The specimen was naive CD8+ T cells from PBMCs. The chain is built from TRBV7-9 and TRBJ1-2, with a tentative D call TRBD1 (6 bases). CDR3 DNA: TGTGCCAGCAGCTCGGGACAAGATGCCGGCTACACCTTC. Amino acids: CASSSGQDAGYTF.